Shown below are 22 T cell receptor beta chains from a single sample sequenced in a study of T cell responses to AZD1222 COVID-19 vaccine. This table comes from immunoSEQ multiplex PCR, and its TCRdb copy is limited to in-frame clones, with some not included. This sample has fewer than 200,000 clones, with 85% to 95% found just once. The sample consisted of peripheral blood, taken on day 0 of AZD1222 vaccination. These receptors originate from an adult in good health.

In this sample, this clone turned up once. The chain combines TRBV13 with TRBJ1-1; D is possibly TRBD1 (6 bases). The CDR3 sequence is 14 residues long. V lost 3 bases and J 4 bases, leaving 12 bases between the germline ends. CDR1 PRHDT and CDR2 FYEKMQ come from the germline V gene (reference sequence). The CDR3 region is CASSFQGYGTEAFF. DNA for the CDR3: TGTGCCAGCAGCTTCCAGGGGTACGGCACTGAAGCTTTCTTT.

This chain joins TRBV11-3 and TRBJ2-7, with D possibly matching TRBD1 (6 bases). CDR3 length equals 14 residues. The V end lost 2 bases, the J end lost 5 bases, and 13 bases lay between the germline ends. CDR1 is SGHNT, CDR2 YENEEA, per germline. CDR3 amino acids: CASSLRHRVDEQYF. CDR3 in DNA: TGTGCCAGCAGCTTACGGCACAGGGTGGACGAGCAGTACTTC.

The J gene is TRBJ2-1, the V gene TRBV27; maybe TRBD1 (5 bases). Germline V lookup: CDR1 MNHEY, CDR2 SMNVEV (reference sequence). The CDR3 length is 17 residues. Trimming pared 3 bases from V and 0 bases from J, leaving 15 bases between. The CDR3 region is CASSFSRQWSSYNEQFF. CDR3 sequence (DNA): TGTGCCAGCAGTTTCTCTAGACAGTGGAGCTCCTACAATGAGCAGTTCTTC.

The V gene is TRBV5-4, the J gene TRBJ1-6; 10 nucleotides align to TRBD1. The junction had 4 bases not matched to a gene; V was cut back by 0 bases and J by 10 bases. Germline CDR1 is SGHNT and CDR2 is YYREEE (reference sequence). This CDR3 is built from 15 residues. The CDR3 here is CASSLAGTGDSPLHF. CDR3 DNA sequence: TGTGCCAGCAGCTTGGCAGGGACAGGGGACTCACCCCTCCACTTT.

This clone was seen a single time. The V and J genes are TRBV6-1 and TRBJ1-5, with D tentatively TRBD1 (5 bases). Germline V gene sequence: CDR1 MNHNS, CDR2 SASEGT. CDR3 length: 13 amino acids. V was pared by 2 bases and J by 5 bases, with 7 bases between. CDR3: CASSERGDQPQHF. DNA of the CDR3: TGTGCCAGCAGTGAACGAGGGGATCAGCCCCAGCATTTT.

The chain carries TRBV4-2 and TRBJ2-7; D remains ambiguous. The CDR3 contains 14 residues. The germline CDR1 and CDR2 sequences are LGHNA and YNFKEQ. Trimming stripped 0 bases from V and 3 bases from J, with 9 bases between. The CDR3 DNA follows: TGTGCCAGCAGCCAAGAACTGGGTCGCTACGAGCAGTACTTC. This codes for CASSQELGRYEQYF.

The chain has TRBV7-3 and TRBJ2-1, with D uncertain. The germline CDR1 and CDR2 sequences are SGHTA and FQGTGA. V was trimmed by 0 bases and J by 7 bases, leaving 7 bases between them. The CDR3 runs 13 residues. This CDR3 reads CASSLTSLNEQFF. DNA of the CDR3: TGTGCCAGCAGCTTAACTAGCCTGAATGAGCAGTTCTTC.

A few counts support this clone. The chain joins TRBV11-2 to TRBJ1-4; maybe TRBD1 (5 bases). The length of the CDR3 is 16 residues. The germline gives CDR1 SGHAT, CDR2 FQNNGV. Between the trimmed V and J ends, which lost 5 bases and 0 bases, there was a span of 13 bases. The CDR3 region has the DNA TGTGCCAGCAGCCTCGGGACCCTCGCAACTAATGAAAAACTGTTTTTT. Translation: CASSLGTLATNEKLFF.

The chain carries TRBV4-2 and TRBJ1-6, with D unresolved. Germline CDR1 is LGHNA and CDR2 is YNFKEQ. Trimming removed 0 bases from V and 7 bases from J, with 7 bases in between. This CDR3 is built from 14 residues. The CDR3 DNA is TGTGCCAGCAGCCAAGAGGTCCTAAATTCACCCCTCCACTTT. Protein sequence: CASSQEVLNSPLHF.

Note on this clone: The identical CDR3 is also encoded by other nucleotide sequences in the sample. This chain uses TRBV5-1 with TRBJ1-2, with TRBD1 as a possible D gene (6 bases). V shed 6 bases and J shed 2 bases, with 11 bases lying between them. CDR1 and CDR2 from the germline V gene are SGHRS and YFSETQ. This CDR3 comprises 13 residues. The CDR3 spells CASNPGQNYGYTF. In DNA, the CDR3 is TGCGCCAGCAACCCCGGACAGAACTATGGCTACACCTTC.

This clone was recorded a few times. The chain is built from TRBV27 and TRBJ2-3; D may be TRBD2 (6 bases). CDR1 and CDR2 from the germline V gene are MNHEY and SMNVEV (reference sequence). V was shortened by 4 bases and J by 4 bases, with 12 bases between the two germline ends. The CDR3 spans 14 residues. The CDR3 spells CASSYRLGADTQYF. The DNA for the CDR3 is TGTGCCAGCAGTTATAGACTAGGAGCAGATACGCAGTATTTT.

The genes are TRBV28 and TRBJ1-1; D might be TRBD1 (5 bases). The CDR3 extends over 14 amino acids. Deletions cut 3 bases from V and 5 bases from J, with 13 bases between. Germline values: CDR1 MDHEN, CDR2 SYDVKM. CDR3 loop: CASSFPTGGTEAFF. CDR3 DNA: TGTGCCAGCAGTTTTCCTACTGGGGGAACTGAAGCTTTCTTT.

This chain joins TRBV28 and TRBJ1-2; perhaps TRBD1 as D (6 bases). The CDR3 is made up of 13 amino acids. Germline CDR1 is MDHEN and CDR2 is SYDVKM. Deletions cut 5 bases from V and 3 bases from J, with 10 bases between. The CDR3 region is CASSTHRDYGYTF. The CDR3 region has the DNA TGTGCCAGCAGTACCCACAGGGACTATGGCTACACCTTC.

V usage is TRBV19 and J usage is TRBJ2-1; 8 bases align to TRBD2. The germline CDR1 and CDR2 sequences are LNHDA and SQIVND (reference sequence). Trimming took 3 bases from V and 2 from J; bases not matched to a gene: 3. The CDR3 has 15 residues. The CDR3, as DNA: TGTGCCAGTAGTATCGAACTAGCGGCCTACAATGAGCAGTTCTTC. It encodes CASSIELAAYNEQFF.

The chain links TRBV29-1 to TRBJ1-1; no definite D call. V lost 3 bases and J 2 bases, leaving 10 bases between the germline ends. CDR3 length: 13 residues. In germline, CDR1 is SQVTM, CDR2 ANQGSEA. The CDR3 coding sequence is TGCAGCGTTGATTTTCTATCTAACACTGAAGCTTTCTTT. Translation gives CSVDFLSNTEAFF.

This clone is a singleton in its sample. The V call is TRBV5-1, the J call TRBJ1-1; the match to TRBD1 covers 7 bases. Germline V gene data show CDR1 as SGHRS and CDR2 as YFSETQ. The CDR3 contains 16 residues. V lost 5 bases, J lost 2 bases, and 12 bases stayed unmatched. The CDR3, as DNA: TGCGCCAGCAGGTTGACAGGGACAACTTTAAACACTGAAGCTTTCTTT. Translation: CASRLTGTTLNTEAFF.

The rearrangement links TRBV1 to TRBJ1-6; TRBD1 is taken as the D call from the table, unchecked against the DNA. TRBV1 is shown as a pseudogene. This CDR3 region has 17 residues. The CDR3 is CTSSRPGQSSYNSPLHF. The CDR3 DNA is TGCACCAGCAGCCGTCCGGGACAGAGCTCCTATAATTCACCCCTCCACTTT.

This sequence joins TRBV19 and TRBJ1-4; D gene uncertain. The V gene lost 10 bases and the J gene lost 8 bases, with 23 bases spanning the gap. CDR1 LNHDA and CDR2 SQIVND come from the germline V gene (reference sequence). The CDR3 consists of 15 residues. CDR3 nucleotides: TGTGCCACCTCATCGTTGGGAAGGACCCGGGAAAAACTGTTTTTT. It codes for CATSSLGRTREKLFF.

V and J are TRBV7-2 and TRBJ1-5, with a tentative D call TRBD1 (5 bases). This CDR3 spans 18 amino acids. Germline CDR1 is SGHTA and CDR2 is FQGNSA. Trimming took off 3 bases at V and 2 bases at J, with 20 bases between the two ends. This CDR3 is CASSFRGATEWGNQPQHF. The CDR3, as DNA: TGTGCCAGCAGCTTTCGAGGGGCCACTGAGTGGGGCAATCAGCCCCAGCATTTT. Supplemented by reference TRBV7-2 and TRBJ1-5, the full variable domain reads GAGVSQSPSNKVTEKGKDVELRCDPISGHTALYWYRQSLGQGLEFLIYFQGNSAPDKSGLPSDRFSAERTGGSVSTLTIQRTQQEDSAVYLCASSFRGATEWGNQPQHFGDGTRLSIL.

This chain uses TRBV29-1 with TRBJ1-2; the D is unclear. Germline V lookup: CDR1 SQVTM, CDR2 ANQGSEA. Trimming shortened V by 4 bases and J by 7 bases, and 7 bases separated the two germline ends. The CDR3 is made up of 10 amino acids. CDR3 bases: TGCAGCGTTGCACCTGCTGGCTACACCTTC. It is translated as CSVAPAGYTF.

J is TRBJ2-1 and V is TRBV24-1; 7 positions match TRBD1. Trimming at V came to 4 bases and at J to 5 bases, leaving 7 bases not matched to a gene. CDR1 and CDR2 (germline): KGHDR, SFDVKD. The CDR3 is 15 residues long. CDR3 nucleotide sequence: TGTGCCACCAGTGAACCGGGACAGTCACACAATGAGCAGTTCTTC. Translating it yields CATSEPGQSHNEQFF.

As for this clone: This CDR3 is also generated by other DNA sequences in the sample. The J gene is TRBJ1-5, the V gene TRBV6-1; D gene uncertain. Trimming stripped 2 bases from V and 6 bases from J, with 2 bases between. In germline, CDR1 is MNHNS, CDR2 SASEGT. The CDR3 covers 11 residues. The CDR3 region has the DNA TGTGCCAGCAGTGAAACTCAGCCCCAGCATTTT. This gives the protein CASSETQPQHF.